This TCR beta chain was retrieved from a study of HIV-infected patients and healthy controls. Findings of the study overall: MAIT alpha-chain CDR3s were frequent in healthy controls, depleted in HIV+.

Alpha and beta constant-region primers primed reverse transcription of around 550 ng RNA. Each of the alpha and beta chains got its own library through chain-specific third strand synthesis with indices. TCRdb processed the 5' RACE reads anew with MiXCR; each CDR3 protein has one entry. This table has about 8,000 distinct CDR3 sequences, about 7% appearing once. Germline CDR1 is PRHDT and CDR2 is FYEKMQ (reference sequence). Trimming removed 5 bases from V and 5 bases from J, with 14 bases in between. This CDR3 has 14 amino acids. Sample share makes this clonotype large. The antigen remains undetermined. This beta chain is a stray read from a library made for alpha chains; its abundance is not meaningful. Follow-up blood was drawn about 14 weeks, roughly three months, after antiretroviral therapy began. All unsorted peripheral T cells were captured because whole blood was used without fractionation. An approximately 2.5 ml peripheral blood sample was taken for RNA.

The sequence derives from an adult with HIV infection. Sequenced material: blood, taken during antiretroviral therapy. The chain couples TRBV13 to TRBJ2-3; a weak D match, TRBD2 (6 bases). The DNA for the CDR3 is TGTGCCAGCAGCCCGATCGGACTAAGAGATACGCAGTATTTT. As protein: CASSPIGLRDTQYF.